This T cell receptor beta chain emerged from a study of cytomegalovirus exposure and HLA in healthy donors. On this clone: Its antigen is as yet unknown.

Primers for the PCR totalled 60 Vbeta and 13 Jbeta. Some clones are missing from TCRdb's copy, which holds only in-frame ones; the method was immunoSEQ multiplex PCR. The table records about 160,000 clones, 65% to 90% of them present only once. The donors were healthy bone marrow donors. Germline lookup yields CDR1 LNHNV and CDR2 YYDKDF (reference sequence). The CDR3 runs 13 residues. V was pared by 1 base and J by 4 bases, with 7 bases between. Study findings and constraints: Generally TCR sequences proved uncommon, though certain public TCRs appeared in numerous donors.

The sequence came from a man over 45 in good health and CMV-seropositive. Sequencing input: PBMCs. The rearrangement uses TRBV15 and TRBJ1-1; D may be TRBD1 (5 bases). CDR3 nucleotide sequence: TGTGCCACCAGCAGAGCCGGGGGCACTGAAGCTTTCTTT. Amino acid sequence: CATSRAGGTEAFF.